Sequencing of this TCR beta chain was carried out in a study of response to subunit inactivated influenza vaccine. General study findings and limits: Few additional T cells are recruited per seasonal influenza vaccination, authors suggested.

The sample holds a few counts of this clonotype. The target antigen is unknown. MiXCR, applied by TCRdb to the RT-PCR reads, yields one record per CDR3 protein. The table includes fewer than 600,000 distinct CDR3 sequences, 6% to 9% detected once. Losses at the gene ends were 0 bases for V and 5 bases for J; bases not matched to a gene: 5. Germline loops: CDR1 SGHDT, CDR2 YYEEEE. The length of the CDR3 is 16 residues. The specimen comprised PBMCs from blood, sampled roughly 24 months after vaccination. The chain recombines TRBV5-6 with TRBJ2-1, with 10 bases fitting TRBD2. This clonotype was sampled from a man aged 50 to 75 who received an inactivated influenza vaccine. DNA of the CDR3: TGTGCCAGCAGCTTGGCTTTTCTAGCGGGGGACAATGAGCAGTTCTTC. It is translated as CASSLAFLAGDNEQFF.